This T cell receptor beta chain was obtained from a study of siplizumab effects on memory and regulatory T cells. Whole-study results and caveats: Proliferating Tregs from siplizumab cultures lacked functional confirmation of suppression. Alloreactive sequences from unstimulated CD4+ memory cells fell significantly with siplizumab.

This clone has a handful of counts. As yet, its antigen is unknown. This CDR3 comprises 16 residues. Trimming removed 3 bases from V and 1 base from J, with 15 bases in between. Germline CDR1 LGHNA, CDR2 YNFKEQ. Assayed TCR templates numbered about 90,000 for each sample. Here immunoSEQ multiplex PCR was the method, and the copy in TCRdb shows in-frame clones only, minus some. The data hold some 97,000 clones, with 94% observed a single time. This TCR derives from a human donor in good health. Sequences were obtained from non-Treg CD4+ T cells sorted from blood. The V gene is TRBV4-2, the J gene TRBJ1-1; D is unresolved. The CDR3 sequence is CASSHSRTEQNTEAFF. CDR3 DNA: TGTGCCAGCAGCCACAGTCGGACCGAACAGAACACTGAAGCTTTCTTT.